This TCR beta chain emerged from a study of long-term antiretroviral therapy in people with HIV. The sample holds a few counts of this clone. The CDR3 totals 13 residues. Germline values: CDR1 MGHDK, CDR2 SYGVNS. Trimming left V 4 bases short and J 4 bases short, with 11 bases between. Participants living with HIV all received treatment in the United States. Version v3.0 of the immunoSEQ assay ran at survey level. Sequenced by immunoSEQ multiplex PCR; TCRdb stores in-frame clones only, minus some. The data show tens of thousands of clones, 87% seen once. The chain recombines TRBV25-1 with TRBJ2-7; possible D gene TRBD1, 6 bases. This specimen was unsorted PBMCs, taken 2 years after starting antiretroviral therapy. This receptor was taken from a man in his fifties with HIV. Here the CDR3 reads CASSATRGYEQYF. The CDR3 bases are TGTGCCAGCAGTGCTACTAGGGGGTACGAGCAGTACTTC.